This TCR beta chain was profiled in a study of response to subunit inactivated influenza vaccine. The study, taken as a whole, reports: Few new T cells, the authors suggested, are recruited by each seasonal influenza vaccination.

TCRdb fed the RT-PCR reads into MiXCR, producing one record per CDR3 protein. The table lists around 530,000 distinct CDR3 sequences, 10% to 15% of them singletons. The CDR3 consists of 12 residues. Germline CDR1 SQVTM, CDR2 ANQGSEA. Trimming left V 7 bases short and J 5 bases short, with 14 bases between. This clonotype has a handful of counts. The antigen is not known. Sequenced material: PBMCs from blood, taken on the day of vaccination. The chain recombines TRBV29-1 with TRBJ1-2; D uncertain. The TCR comes from a man aged 45 to 65 who received an inactivated influenza vaccine. CDR3 sequence (DNA): TGCAGCGCCGCGTTAGAGTTTTATGGCTACACCTTC. Translating gives CSAALEFYGYTF.